This T cell receptor (beta chain) is drawn from a study of T cell repertoires in cytomegalovirus infection. Study-level information: Signatures in public TCR beta sequences pointed to both CMV infection and matching HLA type. Study results and caveats: What dominated the ex vivo response were HLA-C-restricted CMV-specific TCR beta clonotypes.

This clonotype was detected many times. Its target is unknown. TCRdb processed the reads anew with MiXCR; each CDR3 protein has one entry. The profile shows fewer than 550,000 distinct CDR3 sequences, about 11% of them singletons. This TCR was recovered from a human donor in good health (CMV status not recorded). Some clones in this sample may be carry-over from other donors' samples. Specimen: PBMCs.

This chain's CDR3 is CASTSHNQPQHF. The CDR3 DNA reads as TGTGCCAGCACCTCACACAATCAGCCCCAGCATTTT. The chain combines TRBV6-1 with TRBJ1-5, with unresolved D. There are 12 residues in the CDR3. V was cut by 7 bases and J by 3 bases, with 7 bases left in between. Germline CDR1 MNHNS, CDR2 SASEGT.